This T cell receptor beta chain derives from a study of response to subunit inactivated influenza vaccine. Each CDR3 protein is one row after TCRdb ran MiXCR on the RT-PCR reads. This sample has about 530,000 distinct CDR3 sequences; approximately 13% occur once, and the top ten carry about 12%. This CDR3 contains 16 residues. Trimming removed 1 base at V and 3 bases at J, with 12 bases between. As regards this clonotype: Its antigen is as yet unknown.

Study findings and constraints: After each seasonal influenza vaccination, few new T cells are recruited, the authors suggested.

V usage is TRBV12-3 or TRBV12-4 and J usage is TRBJ2-2; D is possibly TRBD2 (6 bases). This material consisted of PBMCs from blood, taken roughly 48 days after vaccination. The receptor comes from a man aged 50-59 years who received an inactivated influenza vaccine. The CDR3 sequence is CASSLVGLAYTGELFF. In DNA form, the CDR3 reads TGTGCCAGCAGTTTAGTCGGCCTAGCGTACACCGGGGAGCTGTTTTTT.